A selection of T cell receptor beta chains follows, all from one sample in a study of a mutant IDH1 vaccine in newly diagnosed glioma. For these receptors, no antigen is known. Using immunoSEQ multiplex PCR, the repertoire was profiled, and TCRdb retains in-frame clones only, with some absent. The table records around 69,000 clones, 70% to 90% of them present only once. The sequencing here drew on PBMCs, taken from a glioma patient whose treatment included an IDH1 peptide vaccine. The receptors derive from a man aged 30 to 45 with glioma. Both conserved end residues are part of each CDR3. Size values are once, few and many counts, or a class for expanded clones, and some rows have none.

>TRBV7-6|TRBJ2-2|NA
CASSLGTGELFF
>TRBV4-2|TRBJ2-3|NA
CASSQDLGVSTDTQYF
>TRBV6-1|TRBJ1-1|once
CASSETAGGISQSAFF
>TRBV7-9|TRBJ2-7|NA
CASSLSGVGSYEQYF
>TRBV27|TRBJ1-1|NA
CASSLWRTNTEAFF
>TRBV30|TRBJ1-2|NA
CAWTRAANYGYTF
>TRBV2|TRBJ1-2|few
CASSPRGSSSGYTF
>TRBV5-4|TRBJ2-5|NA
CASSSLRGEGEETQYF
>TRBV4-3|TRBJ1-1|NA
CASSQVRGETEAFF
>TRBV10-1|TRBJ1-2|NA
CASSRFSREYGYTF
>TRBV19|TRBJ1-4|few
CASTPGQTHEKLFF
>TRBV28|TRBJ2-7|NA
CASTVGGTSNSYEQYF
>TRBV7-2|TRBJ2-7|NA
CASSSTRDRAGEQYF
>TRBV18|TRBJ1-2|NA
CASSHEGEPNYGYTF
>TRBV4-2|TRBJ2-7|once
CASRVTGGGSYEQYF
>TRBV28|TRBJ1-2|NA
CASLTPFGRTRHYGYTF
>TRBV10-3|TRBJ1-5|NA
CATHDPGQGFGWVQPQHF
>TRBV5-6|TRBJ1-1|NA
CASSLVQGEAFF
>TRBV6-6|TRBJ1-1|NA
CASSYKENTEAFF
>TRBV6-1|TRBJ2-7|NA
CASLTEGLGQYF
>TRBV27|TRBJ2-1|NA
CASGLEFSAYNEQFF
>TRBV18|TRBJ2-1|NA
CASSPITTGTGAEQFF
>TRBV28|TRBJ2-3|NA
CASGLRSEADTQYF
>TRBV6-6|TRBJ1-6|NA
CASSLLSYNSPLHF
>TRBV30|TRBJ1-2|NA
CACPTGGYGYTF
>TRBV7-2|TRBJ2-3|NA
CASSIQGARGTDTQYF
>TRBV11-2|TRBJ1-1|NA
CASSTGTGLHEGAFF